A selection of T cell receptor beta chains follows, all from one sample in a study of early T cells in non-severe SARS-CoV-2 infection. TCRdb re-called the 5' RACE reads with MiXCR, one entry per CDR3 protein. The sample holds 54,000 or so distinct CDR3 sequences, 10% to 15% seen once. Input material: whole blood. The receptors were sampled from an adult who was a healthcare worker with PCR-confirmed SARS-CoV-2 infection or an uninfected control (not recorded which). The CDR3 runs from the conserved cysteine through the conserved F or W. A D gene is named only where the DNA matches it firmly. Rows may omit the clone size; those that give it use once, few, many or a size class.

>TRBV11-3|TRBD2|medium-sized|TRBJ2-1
TGTGCCAGCAGCTTAGGGGCGGGAGCCGGGAATGAGCAGTTCTTC
CASSLGAGAGNEQFF
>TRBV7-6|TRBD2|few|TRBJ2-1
TGTGCCAGCAGCCCGGGACTAAACAATGAGCAGTTCTTC
CASSPGLNNEQFF
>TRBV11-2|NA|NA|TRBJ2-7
TGTGCCAGCAATCCCCACCCCGATTACGAGCAGTACTTC
CASNPHPDYEQYF
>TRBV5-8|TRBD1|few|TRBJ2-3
TGTGCCAGCAGCTCCCCGAGGGGGACAGGGTGGTCGCACCGCACAGATACGCAGTATTTT
CASSSPRGTGWSHRTDTQYF
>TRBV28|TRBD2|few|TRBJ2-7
TGTGCCACAGTGACGGGGACTAGGGGCTACGAGCAGTACTTC
CATVTGTRGYEQYF
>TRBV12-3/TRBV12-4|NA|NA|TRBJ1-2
TGTGCCGGCAGAGTACAGGGAGAATATGGCTACACCTTC
CAGRVQGEYGYTF
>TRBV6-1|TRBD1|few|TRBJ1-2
TGTGCCAGCAGTTGGACAGGGGAAACTGGCTACACCTTC
CASSWTGETGYTF
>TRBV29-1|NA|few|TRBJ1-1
TGCAGCGTCGCTGTAAGTAACACTGAAGCTTTCTTT
CSVAVSNTEAFF
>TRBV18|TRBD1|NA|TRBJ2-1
TGTGCCAGCTCACCAGGACAGGGGATCTCCTACAATGAGCAGTTCTTC
CASSPGQGISYNEQFF
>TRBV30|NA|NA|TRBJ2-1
TGTGCCTGGAGTGTATTCCTTGAGCAGTTCTTC
CAWSVFLEQFF
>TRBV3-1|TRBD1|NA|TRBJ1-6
TGTGCCAGCAGCCCCACCGGGACAGGTTATAATTCACCCCTCCACTTT
CASSPTGTGYNSPLHF
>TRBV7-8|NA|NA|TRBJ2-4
TGTGCCAGCAGGCCAGCGGCGTTTAGGTCAGCCAAAAACATTCAGTACTTC
CASRPAAFRSAKNIQYF
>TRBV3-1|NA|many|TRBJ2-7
TGTGCCAGCAGCCAAGACGGGGGACCCCCCGAGGAGCAGTACTTC
CASSQDGGPPEEQYF
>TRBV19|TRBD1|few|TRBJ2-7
TGTGCCAGTAGTTTGACAGGGAGCTACGAGCAGTACTTC
CASSLTGSYEQYF
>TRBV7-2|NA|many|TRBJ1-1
TGTGCCAGCAGCTTAGCGGGAGTGAACACTGAAGCTTTCTTT
CASSLAGVNTEAFF
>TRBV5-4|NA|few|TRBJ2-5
TGTGCCAGCAGCACACAGGGTTCAGAAGAGACCCAGTACTTC
CASSTQGSEETQYF
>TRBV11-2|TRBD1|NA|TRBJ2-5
TGTGCCAGCAGCATGGACAGGGGCAAAGAGACCCAGTACTTC
CASSMDRGKETQYF
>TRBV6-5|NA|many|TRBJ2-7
TGTGCCAGCAGTCGATCTTTCTCTCGGGACGAGCAGTACTTC
CASSRSFSRDEQYF
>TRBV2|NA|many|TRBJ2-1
TGTGCCAGCAGTGAAGCTAGGAGCTCCTACAATGAGCAGTTCTTC
CASSEARSSYNEQFF
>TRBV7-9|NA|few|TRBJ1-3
TGTGCCAGCAGCTTAGCCCGGGGCAGCTCTGGAAACACCATATATTTT
CASSLARGSSGNTIYF